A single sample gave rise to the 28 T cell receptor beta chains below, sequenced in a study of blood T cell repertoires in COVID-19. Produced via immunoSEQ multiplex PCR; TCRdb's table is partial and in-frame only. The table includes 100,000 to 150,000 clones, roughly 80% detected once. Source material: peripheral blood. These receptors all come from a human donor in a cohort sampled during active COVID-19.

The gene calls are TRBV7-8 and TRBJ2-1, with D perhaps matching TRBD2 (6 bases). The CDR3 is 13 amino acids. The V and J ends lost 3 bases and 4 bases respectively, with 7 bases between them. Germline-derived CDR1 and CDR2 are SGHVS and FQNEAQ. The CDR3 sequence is CASSLDYYNEQFF. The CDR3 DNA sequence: TGTGCCAGCAGCTTGGACTATTACAATGAGCAGTTCTTC.

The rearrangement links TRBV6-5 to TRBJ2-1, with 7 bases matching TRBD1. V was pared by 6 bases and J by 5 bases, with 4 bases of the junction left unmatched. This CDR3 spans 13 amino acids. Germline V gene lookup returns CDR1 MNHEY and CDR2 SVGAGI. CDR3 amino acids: CASRTGLDNEQFF. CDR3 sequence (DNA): TGTGCCAGCAGGACAGGGTTGGACAATGAGCAGTTCTTC.

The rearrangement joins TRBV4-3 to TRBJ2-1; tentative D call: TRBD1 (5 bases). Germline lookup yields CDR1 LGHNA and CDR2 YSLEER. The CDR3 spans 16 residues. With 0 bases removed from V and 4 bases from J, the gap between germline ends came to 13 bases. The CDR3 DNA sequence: TGCGCCAGCAGCCAAGACTTGGGGCATCCATACAATGAGCAGTTCTTC. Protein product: CASSQDLGHPYNEQFF.

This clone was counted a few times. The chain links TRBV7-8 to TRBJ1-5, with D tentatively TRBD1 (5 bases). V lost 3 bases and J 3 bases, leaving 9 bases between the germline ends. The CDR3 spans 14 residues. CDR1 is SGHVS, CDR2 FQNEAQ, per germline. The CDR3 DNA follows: TGTGCCAGCAGCTTTGGAGGGGACAATCAGCCCCAGCATTTT. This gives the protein CASSFGGDNQPQHF. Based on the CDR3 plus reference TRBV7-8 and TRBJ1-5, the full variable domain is GAGVSQSPRYKVAKRGQDVALRCDPISGHVSLFWYQQALGQGPEFLTYFQNEAQLDKSGLPSDRFFAERPEGSVSTLKIQRTQQEDSAVYLCASSFGGDNQPQHFGDGTRLSIL.

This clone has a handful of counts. CDR3 in amino acids: CASSLDSSYNEQFF. The CDR3 bases are TGTGCCAGCAGTTTGGACAGCTCCTACAATGAGCAGTTCTTC. The J gene is TRBJ2-1, the V gene TRBV28; D may be TRBD1 (6 bases). Germline CDR1 reads MDHEN; CDR2 reads SYDVKM. V was shortened by 3 bases and J by 0 bases, with 6 bases between the two germline ends. The CDR3 sequence is 14 residues long.

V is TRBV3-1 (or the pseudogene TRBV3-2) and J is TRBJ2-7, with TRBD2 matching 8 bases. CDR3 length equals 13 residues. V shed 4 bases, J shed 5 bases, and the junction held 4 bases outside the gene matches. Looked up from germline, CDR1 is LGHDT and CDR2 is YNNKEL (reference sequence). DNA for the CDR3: TGTGCCAGCAGCCTTGGACTAGCCCACGAGCAGTACTTC. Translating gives CASSLGLAHEQYF.

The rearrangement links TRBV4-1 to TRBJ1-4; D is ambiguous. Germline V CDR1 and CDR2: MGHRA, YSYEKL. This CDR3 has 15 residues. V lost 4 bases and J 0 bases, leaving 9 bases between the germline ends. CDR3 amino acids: CASSLTQTTNEKLFF. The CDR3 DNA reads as TGCGCCAGCAGCCTTACACAGACAACTAATGAAAAACTGTTTTTT.

The CDR3 loop reads CASSPGTGGMTGELFF. The CDR3 DNA reads TGCGCCAGCAGCCCAGGAACAGGGGGGATGACCGGGGAGCTGTTTTTT. The rearrangement uses TRBV5-1 and TRBJ2-2; 8 bases map to TRBD1. CDR1 is SGHRS and CDR2 is YFSETQ in the germline V gene. The CDR3 sequence is 16 residues long. The V gene end was trimmed by 4 bases and the J gene end by 5 bases; junction bases not matched to a gene: 10.

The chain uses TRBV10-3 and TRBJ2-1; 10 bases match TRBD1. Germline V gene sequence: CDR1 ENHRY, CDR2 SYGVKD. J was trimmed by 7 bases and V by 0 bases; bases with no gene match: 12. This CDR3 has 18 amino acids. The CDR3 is CAISESIGTGDRRNEQFF. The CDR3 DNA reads TGTGCCATCAGTGAGTCGATCGGGACAGGGGATAGGAGGAATGAGCAGTTCTTC.

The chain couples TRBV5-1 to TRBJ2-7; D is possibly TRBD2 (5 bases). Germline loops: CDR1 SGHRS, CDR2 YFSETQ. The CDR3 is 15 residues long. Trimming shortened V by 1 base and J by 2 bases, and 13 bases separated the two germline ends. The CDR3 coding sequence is TGCGCCAGCAGCTTGACGGCGGGTAGCACCTACGAGCAGTACTTC. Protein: CASSLTAGSTYEQYF. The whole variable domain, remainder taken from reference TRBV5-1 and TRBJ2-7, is KAGVTQTPRYLIKTRGQQVTLSCSPISGHRSVSWYQQTPGQGLQFLFEYFSETQRNKGNFPGRFSGRQFSNSRSEMNVSTLELGDSALYLCASSLTAGSTYEQYFGPGTRLTVT.

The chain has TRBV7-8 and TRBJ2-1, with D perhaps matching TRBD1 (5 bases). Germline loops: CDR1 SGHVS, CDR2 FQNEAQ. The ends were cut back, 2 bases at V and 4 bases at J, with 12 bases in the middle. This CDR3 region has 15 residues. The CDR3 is CASSLLSRDYNEQFF. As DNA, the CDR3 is TGTGCCAGCAGCTTATTGTCCAGGGATTACAATGAGCAGTTCTTC.

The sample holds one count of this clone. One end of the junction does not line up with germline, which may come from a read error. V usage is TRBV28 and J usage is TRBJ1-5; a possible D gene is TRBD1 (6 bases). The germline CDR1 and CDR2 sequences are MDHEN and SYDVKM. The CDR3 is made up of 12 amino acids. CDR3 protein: CASSLTRTVADF. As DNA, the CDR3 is TGTGCCAGCAGTTTAACTAGGACAGTCGCGGATTTT. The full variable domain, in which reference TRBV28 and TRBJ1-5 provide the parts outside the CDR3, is DVKVTQSSRYLVKRTGEKVFLECVQDMDHENMFWYRQDPGLGLRLIYFSYDVKMKEKGDIPEGYSVSREKKERFSLILESASTNQTSMYLCASSLTRTVADFGDGTRLSIL.

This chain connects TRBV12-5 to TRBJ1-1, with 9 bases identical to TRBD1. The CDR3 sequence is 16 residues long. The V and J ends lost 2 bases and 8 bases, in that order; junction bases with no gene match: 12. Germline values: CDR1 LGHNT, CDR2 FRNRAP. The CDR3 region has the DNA TGTGCTAGTGGTTTGCTCCTGGGACAGGGACCCCCCGAAGCTTTCTTT. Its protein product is CASGLLLGQGPPEAFF.

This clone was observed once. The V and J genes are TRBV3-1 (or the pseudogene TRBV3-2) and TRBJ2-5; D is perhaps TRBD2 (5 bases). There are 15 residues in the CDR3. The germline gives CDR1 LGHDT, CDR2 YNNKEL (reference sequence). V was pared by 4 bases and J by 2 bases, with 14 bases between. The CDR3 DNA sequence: TGTGCCAGCAGCCTCAACGCGGGCGGACAAGAGACCCAGTACTTC. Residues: CASSLNAGGQETQYF.

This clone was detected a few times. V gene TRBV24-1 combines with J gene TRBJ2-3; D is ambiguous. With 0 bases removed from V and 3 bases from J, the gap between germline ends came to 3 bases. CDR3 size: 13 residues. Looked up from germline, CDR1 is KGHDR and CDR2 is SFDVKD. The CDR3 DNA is TGTGCCACCAGTGATTTGCTAACAGATACGCAGTATTTT. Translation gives CATSDLLTDTQYF.

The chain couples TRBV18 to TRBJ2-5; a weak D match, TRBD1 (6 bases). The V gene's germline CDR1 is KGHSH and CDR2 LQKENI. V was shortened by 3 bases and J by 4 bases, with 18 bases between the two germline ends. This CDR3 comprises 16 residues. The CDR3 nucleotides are TGTGCCAGCTCACCTTATGAGGGATCGGACAGAGAGACCCAGTACTTC. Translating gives CASSPYEGSDRETQYF.

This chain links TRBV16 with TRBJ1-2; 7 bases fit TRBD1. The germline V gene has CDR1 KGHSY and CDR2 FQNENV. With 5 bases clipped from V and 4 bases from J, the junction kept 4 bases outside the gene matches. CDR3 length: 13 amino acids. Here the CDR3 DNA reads TGTGCCAGCAGCGAGGGACAGATCTATGGCTACACCTTC. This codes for CASSEGQIYGYTF.

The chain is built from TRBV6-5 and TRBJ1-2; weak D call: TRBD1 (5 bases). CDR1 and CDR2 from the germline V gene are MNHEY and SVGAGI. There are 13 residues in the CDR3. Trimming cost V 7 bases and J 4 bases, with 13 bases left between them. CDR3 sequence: CASNTGEAYGYTF. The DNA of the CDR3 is TGTGCCAGCAACACGGGGGAGGCCTATGGCTACACCTTC.

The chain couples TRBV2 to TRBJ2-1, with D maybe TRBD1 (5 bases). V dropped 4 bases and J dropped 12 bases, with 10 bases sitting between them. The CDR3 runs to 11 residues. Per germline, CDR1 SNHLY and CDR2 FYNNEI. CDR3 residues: CASSVTQGQFF. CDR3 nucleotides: TGTGCCAGCAGTGTCACCCAGGGGCAGTTCTTC.

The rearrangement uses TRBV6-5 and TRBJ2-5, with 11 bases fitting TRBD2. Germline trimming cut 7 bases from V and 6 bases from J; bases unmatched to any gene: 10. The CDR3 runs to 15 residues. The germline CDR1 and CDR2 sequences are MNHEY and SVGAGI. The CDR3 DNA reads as TGTGCCAGCATTTCTGGACTAGCGGGCGCCAAGACCCAGTACTTC. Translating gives CASISGLAGAKTQYF.

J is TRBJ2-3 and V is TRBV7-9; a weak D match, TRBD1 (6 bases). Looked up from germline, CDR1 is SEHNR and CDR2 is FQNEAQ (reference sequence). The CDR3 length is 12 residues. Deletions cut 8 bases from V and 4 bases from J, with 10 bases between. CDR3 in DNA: TGTGCCAGCGGACAGTCTGCAGATACGCAGTATTTT. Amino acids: CASGQSADTQYF.

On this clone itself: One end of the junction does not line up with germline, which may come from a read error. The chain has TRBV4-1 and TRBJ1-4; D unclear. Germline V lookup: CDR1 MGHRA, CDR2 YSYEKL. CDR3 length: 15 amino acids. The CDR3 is CASSQDVLTNEKLFF. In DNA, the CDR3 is TGCGCCAGCAGTCAAGACGTTTTGACTAATGAAAAACTGTTTTTT.

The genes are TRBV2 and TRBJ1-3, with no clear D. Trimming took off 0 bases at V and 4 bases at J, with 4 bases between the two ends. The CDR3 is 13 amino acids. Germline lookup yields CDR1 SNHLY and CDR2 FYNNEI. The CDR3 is CASSEARGNTIYF. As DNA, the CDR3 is TGTGCCAGCAGTGAAGCGCGGGGAAACACCATATATTTT.

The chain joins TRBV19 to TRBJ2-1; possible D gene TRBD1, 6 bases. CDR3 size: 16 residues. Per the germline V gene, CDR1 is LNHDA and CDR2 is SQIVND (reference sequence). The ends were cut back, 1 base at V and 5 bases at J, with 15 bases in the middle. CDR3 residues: CASSIAAGRGDNEQFF. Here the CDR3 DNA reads TGTGCCAGTAGTATAGCGGCCGGCAGGGGAGACAATGAGCAGTTCTTC. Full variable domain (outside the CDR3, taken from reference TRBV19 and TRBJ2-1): DGGITQSPKYLFRKEGQNVTLSCEQNLNHDAMYWYRQDPGQGLRLIYYSQIVNDFQKGDIAEGYSVSREKKESFPLTVTSAQKNPTAFYLCASSIAAGRGDNEQFFGPGTRLTVL.

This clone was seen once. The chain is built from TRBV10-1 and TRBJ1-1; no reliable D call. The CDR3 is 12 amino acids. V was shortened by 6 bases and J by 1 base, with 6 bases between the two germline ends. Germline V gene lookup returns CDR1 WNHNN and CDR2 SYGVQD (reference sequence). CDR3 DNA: TGCGCCAGCAGCCTAGAGAACACTGAAGCTTTCTTT. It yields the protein CASSLENTEAFF.

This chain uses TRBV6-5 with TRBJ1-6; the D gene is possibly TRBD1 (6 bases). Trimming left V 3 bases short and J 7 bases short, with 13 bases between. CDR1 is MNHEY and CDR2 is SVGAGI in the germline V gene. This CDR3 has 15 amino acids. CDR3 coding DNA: TGTGCCAGCAGTTATGGGGGACACTCCAATTCACCCCTCCACTTT. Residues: CASSYGGHSNSPLHF.

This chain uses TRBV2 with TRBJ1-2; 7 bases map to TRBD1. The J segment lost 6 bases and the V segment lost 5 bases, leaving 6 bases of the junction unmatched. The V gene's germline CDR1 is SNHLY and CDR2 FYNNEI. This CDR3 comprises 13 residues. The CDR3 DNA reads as TGTGCCAGCAGTCTTGACAGGGTAGATGGCTACACCTTC. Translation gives CASSLDRVDGYTF.

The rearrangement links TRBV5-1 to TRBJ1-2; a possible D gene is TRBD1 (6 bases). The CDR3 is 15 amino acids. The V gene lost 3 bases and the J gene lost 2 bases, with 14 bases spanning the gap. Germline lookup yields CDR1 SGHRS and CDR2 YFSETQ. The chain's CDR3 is CASSSGQRANYGYTF. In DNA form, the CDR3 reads TGCGCCAGCAGCTCGGGACAAAGGGCCAACTATGGCTACACCTTC.